The present T cell receptor beta chain was sequenced within a study of T cells in Graves' hyperthyroidism and ophthalmopathy. RNA transcripts were the template for amplifying TCR beta CDR3 regions. First-round RT-PCR of the TCR CDR3 relied on the HTBI primer set. Each CDR3 protein is one row after TCRdb ran MiXCR on the multiplex PCR reads. The sample lists about 320,000 distinct CDR3 sequences; about 15% were seen once. Germline V gene data show CDR1 as SGHAT and CDR2 as FQNNGV. The CDR3 is made up of 19 amino acids. J gave up 4 bases and V 5 bases, and 21 bases lay outside the gene matches. V usage is TRBV11-2 and J usage is TRBJ1-2, with 8 bases that match TRBD1. This clonotype originated in a man under 40 with Graves' hyperthyroidism. The sample was blood. The CDR3: CASSRIPSGPRGRGYGYTF. The CDR3 DNA reads as TGTGCCAGCAGCCGTATTCCCAGCGGACCCAGGGGGCGGGGCTATGGCTACACCTTC.